A selection of T cell receptor beta chains follows, all from one sample in a study of Ad26.COV2.S vaccination and SARS-CoV-2 variants. The method was immunoSEQ multiplex PCR; TCRdb's version includes in-frame clones alone and lacks a portion of them. This sample has approximately 400,000 clones, with about 88% found just once. The sequencing here drew on peripheral blood, taken in a trial of Ad26.COV2.S vaccine versus placebo. These receptors all stem from a person between 18 and 60 years old who received the Ad26.COV2.S COVID-19 vaccine or a placebo. CDR3s include the opening cysteine and the closing phenylalanine or tryptophan. D genes are given only for firm matches. Expanded clones get a size class; other rows say once, few or many, or leave the size out.

TGCGCCAGCAGTGAGCTACAGGGTCAGGGGTACGAGCAGTACTTC	CASSELQGQGYEQYF	-	-	TRBV10-2	TRBJ2-7
TGTGCCAGCAGCTCTTGGACTAGCGGCACAGATACGCAGTATTTT	CASSSWTSGTDTQYF	TRBD2	-	TRBV7-2	TRBJ2-3
TGTGCCAGCAGCTTAATCCCGACTAGCGGTTCAGAGACCCAGTACTTC	CASSLIPTSGSETQYF	TRBD2	-	TRBV7-6	TRBJ2-5
TGCGCCAGCAGCTTTGACGGGGACTATGGCTACACCTTC	CASSFDGDYGYTF	-	once	TRBV5-1	TRBJ1-2
TGTGCCAGCAGCTCCCAAGGCCCTGGAAACACCATATATTTT	CASSSQGPGNTIYF	-	-	TRBV27	TRBJ1-3
TGTGCCAGCAGTTTACGGACTCGGGCCCGCGGGGAGCTGTTTTTT	CASSLRTRARGELFF	-	-	TRBV28	TRBJ2-2
TGCGCCAGCAGCCTGGGGCCGGGCGCTGAAGCTTTCTTT	CASSLGPGAEAFF	-	-	TRBV4-1	TRBJ1-1
TGTGCCTGTGAGACACACCGACAGGAGGGCACCTACGAGCAGTACTTC	CACETHRQEGTYEQYF	-	-	TRBV30	TRBJ2-7
TGTGCCAGTACTAAACATGGTAGCAATCAGCCCCAGCATTTT	CASTKHGSNQPQHF	-	once	TRBV19	TRBJ1-5
TGTGCCAGCAGCTCCGGACTACAACGGAACACCGGGGAGCTGTTTTTT	CASSSGLQRNTGELFF	-	-	TRBV7-2	TRBJ2-2
TGTGCCAGCAGTCCCGTCGATCACTATGGCTACACCTTC	CASSPVDHYGYTF	-	-	TRBV6-5	TRBJ1-2
TGCGCCAGCAGCCAAGGGACCACAGGCCAGGTGGATTCACCCCTCCACTTT	CASSQGTTGQVDSPLHF	-	-	TRBV4-1	TRBJ1-6
TGTGCCAGCAGCTTAGTGGAGGCGGGGGGGTACAATGAGCAGTTCTTC	CASSLVEAGGYNEQFF	TRBD2	-	TRBV7-2	TRBJ2-1
TGCGCCAGCTCACAGGGGGCCGACTCTGGGGCCAACGTCCTGACTTTC	CASSQGADSGANVLTF	TRBD1	-	TRBV5-1	TRBJ2-6
TGCGCCAGCGGAATAGCGGGATTAGGGACCGGGGAGCTGTTTTTT	CASGIAGLGTGELFF	TRBD2	-	TRBV4-3	TRBJ2-2
TGTGCCAGCAGGCTAGAGGCTAGCGGGGGGGCTGCAGATACGCAGTATTTT	CASRLEASGGAADTQYF	TRBD2	-	TRBV7-2	TRBJ2-3
TGTGCCTGGAGTGTACCCGGGACGGGGGGCTACACCTTC	CAWSVPGTGGYTF	-	-	TRBV30	TRBJ1-2
TGTGCCAGCCGATTCAGGGAATCTAGACGTCCCGGGCACGAGCAGTACTTC	CASRFRESRRPGHEQYF	-	-	TRBV28	TRBJ2-7
TGTGCCAGCAGCCAAGAACCGGGGGGGGCCGGTCACAATGAGCAGTTCTTC	CASSQEPGGAGHNEQFF	TRBD2	-	TRBV4-2	TRBJ2-1
TGTGCCAGTAGAAGGAGCGGGAGCGGGAATGAGCAGTTCTTC	CASRRSGSGNEQFF	TRBD2	-	TRBV19	TRBJ2-1
TGTGCCAGTGCCCAACTAGCGAGAGAAGAGACCCAGTACTTC	CASAQLAREETQYF	TRBD2	-	TRBV19	TRBJ2-5
TGTGCCAGTAGTATCCTATGGATAGGACAGGGCAATGAGCAGTTCTTC	CASSILWIGQGNEQFF	TRBD1	-	TRBV19	TRBJ2-1
TGTGCCAGCAGTCAACCGGGACAGGGACCCTACGAGCAGTACTTC	CASSQPGQGPYEQYF	TRBD1	-	TRBV27	TRBJ2-7
TGTGCCAGCACCTTAGGGGGGCGGGCTGTAACCTACAATGAGCAGTTCTTC	CASTLGGRAVTYNEQFF	-	-	TRBV9	TRBJ2-1
TGTGCCAGCAGCCCCTCTAGCGGGGGGGACAATGAGCAGTTCTTC	CASSPSSGGDNEQFF	TRBD2	-	TRBV7-2	TRBJ2-1
TGTGCTAGTGGTTTGGACCACTACAATGAGCAGTTCTTC	CASGLDHYNEQFF	-	-	TRBV12-5	TRBJ2-1
TGCGCCAGCAGCCAAGATCGTCCAGGGGGATCCTCGGGGCTGTTTTTT	CASSQDRPGGSSGLFF	TRBD1	-	TRBV4-1	TRBJ1-4
TGTGCCAGAAGCTGTAGGAGGGACAGGGACGGTCAGCCCCAGCATTTT	CARSCRRDRDGQPQHF	-	-	TRBV7-5	TRBJ1-5
TGCGCCAGCAGCGGGGACAGGGTGGGCCACGAGCAGTACTTC	CASSGDRVGHEQYF	TRBD1	-	TRBV4-1	TRBJ2-7
TGTGCCAGCAGCTCGGGACTAGCGGGATGGGGTGAGCAGTTCTTC	CASSSGLAGWGEQFF	TRBD2	-	TRBV7-7	TRBJ2-1
TGTGCCAGCAGTTACCGGGTCTCTGGGGCCAACGTCCTGACTTTC	CASSYRVSGANVLTF	-	-	TRBV6-5	TRBJ2-6
TGCGCCAGCAGCCTTCATTTCAGGGGGCCTACAGAGCAGTACTTC	CASSLHFRGPTEQYF	TRBD1	-	TRBV4-1	TRBJ2-7
TGTGCCAGCAGCTGGGGACTAGCGGACTCCTACGAGCAGTACTTC	CASSWGLADSYEQYF	TRBD2	-	TRBV7-9	TRBJ2-7
TGTGCCAGCAGTTACTCAGGGAACTATGGCTACACCTTC	CASSYSGNYGYTF	-	-	TRBV6-6	TRBJ1-2
TGTGCCAGCAGTCAAACCGCAGACAGTCCCGGGATCTTC	CASSQTADSPGIF	-	-	TRBV6-5	TRBJ1-2
TGTGCCAGCAGTAAACCGGGACAGAGGTACGAGCAGTACTTC	CASSKPGQRYEQYF	TRBD1	-	TRBV27	TRBJ2-7
TGTGCCAGCCAAGCTCATGGCACTGAAGCTTTCTTT	CASQAHGTEAFF	-	-	TRBV6-5	TRBJ1-1
TGTGCCAGCAGCTTCCGGACAGGGGAAAACTATGGCTACACCTTC	CASSFRTGENYGYTF	TRBD1	-	TRBV7-2	TRBJ1-2
TGTGCCAGCAGCGCCCGGACTAGCCGACAACAGACCCAGTACTTC	CASSARTSRQQTQYF	TRBD2	-	TRBV7-2	TRBJ2-5
TGTGCCAGCAGCATCCGGGACAGGGTTTACGAGACCCAGTACTTC	CASSIRDRVYETQYF	TRBD1	-	TRBV7-2	TRBJ2-5
TGTGCCAGCAGTTACATCTATGGCTACACCTTC	CASSYIYGYTF	-	-	TRBV12-3/TRBV12-4	TRBJ1-2
TGTGCCAGCAGCCCGGCCGGGGGTAGTACAGATACGCAGTATTTT	CASSPAGGSTDTQYF	-	few	TRBV7-6	TRBJ2-3
TGTGCCTGGAGTCAAAATTCACCCCTCCACTTT	CAWSQNSPLHF	-	-	TRBV30	TRBJ1-6
TGTGCCAGCAGTTCCCAGACAGGGTATTCGGATACGCAGTATTTT	CASSSQTGYSDTQYF	TRBD1	-	TRBV6-2/TRBV6-3	TRBJ2-3
TGTGCCAGCAGTGAAGGGGGACCTCAAACTAATGAAAAACTGTTTTTT	CASSEGGPQTNEKLFF	-	-	TRBV6-1	TRBJ1-4
TGCGCCAGCAGCCAGGCGGACGGGACCTACGAGCAGTACTTC	CASSQADGTYEQYF	-	-	TRBV4-3	TRBJ2-7
TGTGCCAGCAGCTTGTACAGCTCCTACAATGAGCAGTTCTTC	CASSLYSSYNEQFF	-	-	TRBV5-8	TRBJ2-1
TGTGCCAGCAGCTATAGCGCGACAGGGGACTACGAGCAGTACTTC	CASSYSATGDYEQYF	TRBD1	-	TRBV7-9	TRBJ2-7